The 13 T cell receptor beta chains presented below share a single source sample, sequenced in a study of immune evolution from preneoplasia to lung adenocarcinoma. Assay used: immunoSEQ multiplex PCR; TCRdb lists only in-frame clones, some missing. The data contain over 14,000 clones, approximately 77% of them singletons. Sample: FFPE minimally invasive lung adenocarcinoma tissue. All receptors derive from a person aged 55 to 79 with lung adenocarcinoma.

A note on this clone: Its ends do not fully match the called genes, so a read error is possible. V usage is TRBV7-9 and J usage is TRBJ1-2; D is unclear. From germline, CDR1 is SEHNR and CDR2 FQNEAQ (reference sequence). The CDR3 has 14 residues. CDR3 sequence reads: CASTLIDGSYGYTF. The CDR3 coding sequence is TGTGCCAGCACCTTAATCGACGGATCCTATGGCTACACCTTC.

The chain employs TRBV6-1 and TRBJ1-5; no clear D. CDR1 is MNHNS, CDR2 SASEGT, per germline. Trimming took 0 bases from V and 0 from J, leaving 15 bases between them. The CDR3 is made up of 18 amino acids. CDR3 DNA sequence: TGTGCCAGCAGTGAAGCGCGCCCATCTTATAATAGCAATCAGCCCCAGCATTTT. Its protein product is CASSEARPSYNSNQPQHF.

The V gene is TRBV7-3, the J gene TRBJ2-3; 9 bases fit TRBD2. V was clipped by 4 bases and J by 3 bases; unmatched bases: 8. The V gene's germline CDR1 is SGHTA and CDR2 FQGTGA. The CDR3 is 16 amino acids. CDR3: CASSSVSGGMTDTQYF. For the CDR3, the DNA is TGTGCCAGCAGCTCTGTTAGCGGGGGAATGACAGATACGCAGTATTTT.

The rearrangement joins TRBV30 to TRBJ1-1, with a weak D call TRBD1 (6 bases). V dropped 4 bases and J dropped 4 bases, with 16 bases sitting between them. Germline V gene lookup returns CDR1 GTSNPN and CDR2 SVGIG (reference sequence). The CDR3 runs to 14 residues. The CDR3 loop reads CAWTLGGGPTEAFF. CDR3 coding DNA: TGTGCCTGGACTCTAGGCGGGGGCCCCACTGAAGCTTTCTTT. Together with reference TRBV30 and TRBJ1-1, the CDR3 gives the full variable domain: SQTIHQWPATLVQPVGSPLSLECTVEGTSNPNLYWYRQAAGRGLQLLFYSVGIGQISSEVPQNLSASRPQDRQFILSSKKLLLSDSGFYLCAWTLGGGPTEAFFGQGTRLTVV.

V is TRBV2 and J is TRBJ1-2; TRBD1 matches 7 bases. V was pared by 7 bases and J by 5 bases, with 7 bases of the junction left unmatched. Per the germline V gene, CDR1 is SNHLY and CDR2 is FYNNEI. The CDR3 runs to 13 residues. The CDR3 DNA reads as TGTGCCAGCACCGACAGGGAGGAGTATGGCTACACCTTC. Residues: CASTDREEYGYTF.

This clone was seen only a few times. CDR3 nucleotides: TGCGCCAGCAGGGGGGAGTGGGTCATGAACACTGAAGCTTTCTTT. Its protein is CASRGEWVMNTEAFF. This rearrangement joins TRBV5-1 to TRBJ1-1, with D perhaps TRBD1 (5 bases). Germline CDR1 and CDR2: SGHRS and YFSETQ. The CDR3 totals 15 residues. V was trimmed by 5 bases and J by 0 bases, leaving 14 bases between them.

This chain uses TRBV4-3 with TRBJ2-7; D remains unclear. Germline loops: CDR1 LGHNA, CDR2 YSLEER. CDR3 size: 14 residues. Trimming left V 1 base short and J 0 bases short, with 7 bases between. CDR3 sequence reads: CASSQARGSYEQYF. The CDR3, as DNA: TGCGCCAGCAGCCAAGCGCGCGGCTCCTACGAGCAGTACTTC.

The CDR3 DNA follows: TGTGCCAGCAGTGAGTTAGTGCTCAATGAGCAGTTCTTC. This codes for CASSELVLNEQFF. This chain connects TRBV25-1 to TRBJ2-1; D ambiguous. This CDR3 spans 13 amino acids. Trimming stripped 3 bases from V and 6 bases from J, with 9 bases between. Germline assignment: CDR1 MGHDK and CDR2 SYGVNS.

This chain joins TRBV6-1 and TRBJ1-5; D is undetermined. The germline V gene encodes CDR1 MNHNS and CDR2 SASEGT. The CDR3 has 16 residues. Trimming removed 3 bases at V and 1 base at J, with 13 bases between. The CDR3 DNA sequence: TGTGCCAGCAGTGAGAGTCCCCTTGGGAGCAATCAGCCCCAGCATTTT. Amino acids: CASSESPLGSNQPQHF.

The chain uses TRBV5-4 and TRBJ2-5, with TRBD2 matching 7 bases. With 4 bases clipped from V and 4 bases from J, the junction kept 13 bases outside the gene matches. CDR1 and CDR2 (germline): SGHNT, YYREEE (reference sequence). This CDR3 spans 16 amino acids. Written as DNA, the CDR3 is TGTGCCAGCAGCATTAAGCGGGGCCTAGACGTAGAGACCCAGTACTTC. This sequence encodes CASSIKRGLDVETQYF. The whole variable domain, filled in from reference TRBV5-4 and TRBJ2-5, reads ETGVTQSPTHLIKTRGQQVTLRCSSQSGHNTVSWYQQALGQGPQFIFQYYREEENGRGNFPPRFSGLQFPNYSSELNVNALELDDSALYLCASSIKRGLDVETQYFGPGTRLLVL.

This clone occurred once. The CDR3 loop is CASRQAPSNEQFF. The CDR3 DNA reads as TGTGCCAGCCGACAGGCTCCTTCCAATGAGCAGTTCTTC. The rearrangement links TRBV6-1 to TRBJ2-1, with D possibly TRBD1 on 6 matching bases. The CDR3 sequence is 13 residues long. CDR1 and CDR2 from the germline V gene are MNHNS and SASEGT. The V end lost 8 bases, the J end lost 6 bases, and 14 bases lay between the germline ends.

The chain employs TRBV30 and TRBJ1-1; TRBD1 is a possible D gene (5 bases). This CDR3 is 13 amino acids long. CDR1 and CDR2 (germline): GTSNPN, SVGIG (reference sequence). The V gene lost 0 bases and the J gene lost 8 bases, with 13 bases spanning the gap. The CDR3 bases are TGTGCCTGGAGTGTCGACAGCGTCGGGGAAGCTTTCTTT. It specifies CAWSVDSVGEAFF.

J is TRBJ2-1 and V is TRBV19, with 8 bases lining up with TRBD1. V lost 5 bases, J lost 0 bases, and 3 bases stayed unmatched. The CDR3 is 15 amino acids. Germline V CDR1 and CDR2: LNHDA, SQIVND (reference sequence). As DNA, the CDR3 is TGTGCCAGTAGTGGGGACAGGAGCTCCTACAATGAGCAGTTCTTC. Its translation is CASSGDRSSYNEQFF.